A single sample is the source of the 30 T cell receptor beta chains below, sequenced in a study of CD8+ T cells in alopecia areata. Extracted RNA was reverse transcribed into cDNA, the sequencing template. The table came from immunoSEQ multiplex PCR; TCRdb's copy has only in-frame clones and leaves some out. The sample counts 90,000 to 130,000 clones, none seen once; the ten largest own 15% to 20%. The specimen was lesional skin. The origin of the receptors is a C3H/HeJ mouse with alopecia areata. For this mouse line, the MHC haplotype is H2-k.

This clone was counted at least ten times. Gene names and germline refer to mouse. The read comes to an end 4 residues before the CDR3 does, leaving the germline J gene to fill in the end. The rearrangement links TRBV13-3 to TRBJ2-3, with TRBD2 identical over 9 bases. The CDR3 has 14 amino acids. Germline CDR1 NNHDY, CDR2 SYVADS. The junction had 3 bases not matched to a gene; V was cut back by 7 bases and J by 0 bases. The chain's CDR3 is CASQTGGSAETLYF. The sequenced part of the CDR3 DNA is TGTGCCAGCCAGACTGGGGGCAGTGCAGAA.

Many counts were recorded for this clone. Genes and germline come from the mouse. The CDR3 end falls 4 residues outside the read, so it is completed with the germline J gene. The V gene is TRBV13-3, the J gene TRBJ2-5, with a weak D call TRBD1 (6 bases). The germline CDR1 and CDR2 sequences are NNHDY and SYVADS. The CDR3 sequence is 13 residues long. V was cut by 6 bases and J by 2 bases, with 10 bases left in between. The sequenced CDR3 bases are TGTGCCAGCAAGGGGGAGGGCCAAGAC. Residues: CASKGEGQD. The whole CDR3 protein reads CASKGEGQDTQYF. Full variable domain (rest looked up from reference TRBV13-3 and TRBJ2-5): EAAVTQSPRSKVAVTGGKVTLSCHQTNNHDYMYWYRQDTGHGLRLIHYSYVADSTEKGDIPDGYKASRPSQENFSLILELASLSQTAVYFCASKGEGQDTQYFGPGTRLLVL.

This clone was recorded a few times. The listed genes are named as in mouse. The read finishes 4 residues shy of the CDR3 end, and the germline J gene is used to complete it. The chain carries TRBV19 and TRBJ2-3, with D maybe TRBD1 (6 bases). Germline loops: CDR1 FNHDT, CDR2 SITEND (reference sequence). V was clipped by 2 bases and J by 1 base, with 11 bases between them. The CDR3 extends over 15 amino acids. CDR3 DNA (partial): TGTGCCAGCAGTATCACAGGGTCCGGTGCAGAA. Translation: CASSITGSGAE. The full CDR3 reads CASSITGSGAETLYF.

This clone was recorded a few times. Gene labels here are mouse ones. With the read ending 4 residues before the CDR3 end, the germline J gene is used to fill in that end. Other DNA sequences in the same sample also yield this CDR3. The gene calls are TRBV1 and TRBJ2-5; 12 bases map to TRBD1. The CDR3 has 15 residues. In germline, CDR1 is NSQYPW, CDR2 LRSPGD (reference sequence). CDR3 DNA, as far as it was read: TGCACCTGCAGTGCCGGGACAGGGGGCCGTGAC. Translation gives CTCSAGTGGRD. The full-length CDR3 reads as CTCSAGTGGRDTQYF.

This clone occurred a few times. TCRdb's protein sequence differs at residue 10 from the translated DNA; the protein presented here follows the DNA. Genes and germline come from the mouse. The read halts 3 residues ahead of the CDR3 end, with the missing end drawn from the germline J gene. V gene TRBV13-2 combines with J gene TRBJ1-6; a weak D match, TRBD1 (6 bases). TRBJ1-6 is marked as an open reading frame, function uncertain. V dropped 3 bases and J dropped 7 bases, with 8 bases sitting between them. CDR1 is NNHNN, CDR2 SYGAGS, per germline (reference sequence). The CDR3 is 13 amino acids. The DNA read from the CDR3 is TGTGCCAGCGGTGGGGACAAAAATTCGCCC. It specifies CASGGDKNSP. The full CDR3 reads CASGGDKNSPLYF.

On this clone: Germline and genes: mouse. Coverage ceases 4 residues before the CDR3 finishes, and the germline J gene fills in the end. The chain recombines TRBV14 with TRBJ2-7; 9 bases agree with TRBD2. The CDR3 is made up of 16 amino acids. V trimming: 5 bases; J trimming: 0 bases; junction bases outside the gene matches: 9. Looked up from germline, CDR1 is SGHDT and CDR2 is FRDEAV. CDR3 DNA (partial): TGTGCCAGCAGCCCCCCCGGACTGGGGTCCTCCTAT. It codes for CASSPPGLGSSY. The whole CDR3 sequence is CASSPPGLGSSYEQYF.

This clone came up a few times. Gene names and germline match the mouse. The read comes to an end 4 residues before the CDR3 does, leaving the germline J gene to fill in the end. The rearrangement joins TRBV13-3 to TRBJ2-1; 10 bases align to TRBD2. J was trimmed by 1 base and V by 2 bases; bases with no gene match: 6. Germline V gene sequence: CDR1 NNHDY, CDR2 SYVADS. The CDR3 length is 17 residues. The DNA read from the CDR3 is TGTGCCAGCAGTGAAGGGATGGACTGGGGGAACTATGCT. This sequence encodes CASSEGMDWGNYA. From start to end, the CDR3 is CASSEGMDWGNYAEQFF.

This clone showed up many times. Mouse gene names and germline throughout. Read coverage stops 4 residues before the CDR3 terminus; the germline J gene supplies the remainder. The chain joins TRBV1 to TRBJ1-2, with 8 bases matching TRBD1. This CDR3 has 16 amino acids. Germline CDR1 and CDR2: NSQYPW and LRSPGD (reference sequence). Here the CDR3 reads CTCSADDPPDRDDYTF. Incomplete CDR3 DNA: TGCACCTGCAGTGCAGATGACCCCCCGGACAGGGAC.

This clone has a count of ten or more. Any gene name here is a mouse gene name. The DNA ends 4 residues before the CDR3 does, and the rest of the CDR3 is filled in from the germline J gene. The chain combines TRBV13-3 with TRBJ2-5, with 8 nucleotides matching TRBD1. The germline V gene encodes CDR1 NNHDY and CDR2 SYVADS. The length of the CDR3 is 12 residues. CDR3 in amino acids: CASRTGADTQYF. The CDR3 bases that were read are TGTGCCAGCAGGACAGGGGCGGAC.

This clone has a handful of counts. At residue 11, TCRdb's protein is not the same as the translated DNA, so the protein here was read from the DNA. The gene symbols are mouse symbols. The read ends 3 residues shy of where the CDR3 ends; the end is completed using the germline J gene. This chain links TRBV17 with TRBJ1-3; possible D gene TRBD1, 6 bases. Trimming shortened V by 6 bases and J by 1 base, and 10 bases separated the two germline ends. This CDR3 has 14 amino acids. Germline CDR1 reads MNHDT; CDR2 reads YYDKIL. The CDR3 bases that were read are TGTGCTAGCAGGAACAGGGTCTCTGGAAATACG. Protein sequence: CASRNRVSGNT. The CDR3 in its entirety is CASRNRVSGNTLYF.

To note about this clone: Germline and genes: mouse. Sequencing ends 4 residues short of the CDR3 end; the germline J gene provides the rest. The chain has TRBV13-3 and TRBJ2-7, with 11 positions matching TRBD1. The CDR3 runs to 16 residues. Per germline, CDR1 NNHDY and CDR2 SYVADS. The V segment lost 2 bases and the J segment 0 bases; nucleotides outside the gene matches: 4. The sequenced CDR3 bases are TGTGCCAGCAGTGAGTGGACAGGGGGCAGCTCCTAT. Translation: CASSEWTGGSSY. The whole CDR3 protein reads CASSEWTGGSSYEQYF.

Worth noting for this clone: Genes and germline are mouse. The observed sequence ends 4 residues before the CDR3 terminus, with the missing tail filled in from the germline J gene. The chain is built from TRBV1 and TRBJ1-1, with 9 bases fitting TRBD1. Germline-derived CDR1 and CDR2 are NSQYPW and LRSPGD (reference sequence). The CDR3 consists of 16 residues. Unmatched junction bases numbered 5, after V lost 0 bases and J lost 3 bases. The CDR3 is CTCSADGTGRDTEVFF. Incomplete CDR3 DNA: TGCACCTGCAGTGCAGATGGGACAGGGAGGGACACA.

To note about this clone: Germline and genes here are mouse. The read terminates 4 residues before the CDR3 end, so the remaining end is supplied by the germline J gene. V gene TRBV19 combines with J gene TRBJ2-1, with 10 bases fitting TRBD2. The CDR3 length is 15 residues. The trim removed 3 bases at V and 6 bases at J, leaving 6 bases unmatched. The V gene's germline CDR1 is FNHDT and CDR2 SITEND (reference sequence). This CDR3 is CASSKDWGKSAEQFF. CDR3 DNA (partial): TGTGCCAGCAGTAAGGACTGGGGGAAGAGTGCT. The full variable domain, completed using reference TRBV19 and TRBJ2-1, is GGIITQTPKFLIGQEGQKLTLKCQQNFNHDTMYWYRQDSGKGLRLIYYSITENDLQKGDLSEGYDASREKKSSFSLTVTSAQKNEMAVFLCASSKDWGKSAEQFFGPGTRLTVL.

This clone was observed many times. Gene names denote mouse genes. The CDR3 end is not reached by the read, which stops 4 residues before it; the germline J gene fills it in. This sequence joins TRBV13-3 and TRBJ2-7; 7 bases align to TRBD1. V was clipped by 1 base and J by 2 bases; unmatched bases: 3. CDR3 length: 14 residues. Germline values: CDR1 NNHDY, CDR2 SYVADS. CDR3 region: CASSDNQGAYEQYF. CDR3 DNA, as far as it was read: TGTGCCAGCAGTGATAACCAGGGGGCCTAT.

This clone was seen ten or more times. Here the gene names and germline are mouse. The read halts 4 residues ahead of the CDR3 end, with the missing end drawn from the germline J gene. V and J are TRBV13-3 and TRBJ1-2; D is uncertain. The CDR3 has 14 residues. Germline V CDR1 and CDR2: NNHDY, SYVADS. V lost 2 bases and J 0 bases, leaving 8 bases between the germline ends. The CDR3 reads CASSDVGPNSDYTF. Incomplete CDR3 DNA: TGTGCCAGCAGTGACGTGGGTCCAAACTCC.

In the case of this clone: Germline and genes: mouse. With the read ending 4 residues before the CDR3 end, the germline J gene is used to fill in that end. The rearrangement joins TRBV13-3 to TRBJ1-1, with TRBD1 matching 9 bases. The germline CDR1 and CDR2 sequences are NNHDY and SYVADS. V was pared by 6 bases and J by 3 bases, with 3 bases of the junction left unmatched. This CDR3 region has 13 residues. CDR3 DNA (partial): TGTGCCAGCATCGGGACAGGGTACACA. Amino acid sequence: CASIGTGYT. The whole CDR3 is CASIGTGYTEVFF.

This clone was picked up a small number of times. Each gene name is a mouse one. The sequenced fragment ends 4 residues before the CDR3 boundary, so the rest is inferred from the germline J gene. The genes are TRBV1 and TRBJ1-1, with 7 bases aligning to TRBD1. Germline CDR1 and CDR2: NSQYPW and LRSPGD (reference sequence). Trimming at V came to 1 base and at J to 0 bases, leaving 2 bases not matched to a gene. The CDR3 covers 15 residues. Here the CDR3 reads CTCSAGTGENTEVFF. The part of the CDR3 DNA that was read is TGCACCTGCAGTGCAGGAACAGGGGAGAACACA.

Turning to this clone: Gene names are mouse gene names. The read is 4 residues too short to cover the CDR3 end, so that end is filled in from the germline J gene. The gene calls are TRBV1 and TRBJ1-4; weak D call: TRBD1 (6 bases). The germline V gene encodes CDR1 NSQYPW and CDR2 LRSPGD (reference sequence). The CDR3 totals 17 residues. Trimming removed 2 bases from V and 0 bases from J, with 13 bases in between. The CDR3 sequence is CTCSAPGTTFSNERLFF. The sequenced part of the CDR3 DNA is TGCACCTGCAGTGCACCCGGGACAACCTTTTCCAACGAA.

This clone was detected ten times or more. The gene names here belong to mouse. The read is 4 residues too short to cover the CDR3 end, so that end is filled in from the germline J gene. The rearrangement links TRBV1 to TRBJ2-1, with 10 bases identical to TRBD1. Looked up from germline, CDR1 is NSQYPW and CDR2 is LRSPGD (reference sequence). The CDR3 runs to 15 residues. V trimming: 3 bases; J trimming: 4 bases; junction bases outside the gene matches: 3. The CDR3 DNA, read in part, is TGCACCTGCAGTGCGACAGGGGGCGGGTATGCT. As protein: CTCSATGGGYA. The CDR3, in full, reads CTCSATGGGYAEQFF.

This clone was detected only a few times. Germline and genes here are mouse. Sequencing ends 4 residues short of the CDR3 end; the germline J gene provides the rest. At the DNA level, this CDR3 is encoded by other sequences in the same sample as well. The chain couples TRBV19 to TRBJ1-1; D might be TRBD1 (6 bases). Germline loops: CDR1 FNHDT, CDR2 SITEND (reference sequence). V was shortened by 2 bases and J by 4 bases, with 12 bases between the two germline ends. The CDR3 spans 14 residues. The CDR3 loop is CASSIRQGFTEVFF. The CDR3 DNA, read in part, is TGTGCCAGCAGTATCAGGCAGGGGTTCACA. Full variable domain (outside the CDR3, taken from reference TRBV19 and TRBJ1-1): GGIITQTPKFLIGQEGQKLTLKCQQNFNHDTMYWYRQDSGKGLRLIYYSITENDLQKGDLSEGYDASREKKSSFSLTVTSAQKNEMAVFLCASSIRQGFTEVFFGKGTRLTVV.

This clone was detected ten times or more. Each gene name is a mouse one. The sequence runs out 4 residues before the end of the CDR3; the remainder is reconstructed from the germline J gene. The V gene is TRBV13-3, the J gene TRBJ1-2; the match to TRBD1 covers 7 bases. The J segment lost 4 bases and the V segment lost 3 bases, leaving 6 bases of the junction unmatched. The CDR3 is 14 residues long. Looked up from germline, CDR1 is NNHDY and CDR2 is SYVADS. CDR3: CASSGYRGGSDYTF. The DNA read from the CDR3 is TGTGCCAGCAGTGGTTACAGGGGAGGCTCC.

This clone showed up many times. The protein recorded in TCRdb does not match the translated DNA at residue 13; the protein presented here comes from translating the DNA. Germline and genes here are mouse. CDR3 DNA (partial): TGTGCCAGCAGTGATGCGACAGGGTGGTTTGGAAATACG. Encoded protein: CASSDATGWFGNT. The CDR3 reads in full as CASSDATGWFGNTLYF. The J gene is TRBJ1-3, the V gene TRBV13-3, with TRBD1 matching 7 bases. The read stops 3 residues short of the end of the CDR3; the missing end is completed from the germline J gene. The CDR3 loop spans 16 amino acids. Germline V gene data show CDR1 as NNHDY and CDR2 as SYVADS. V lost 0 bases, J lost 3 bases, and 6 bases stayed unmatched.

The table lists this clone with a few counts. Gene labels here are mouse ones. The missing CDR3 end, 4 residues past where the read stops, is filled in from the germline J gene. The chain is built from TRBV13-1 and TRBJ1-2; TRBD1 agrees at 11 bases. After removal of 5 bases from V and 4 bases from J, the junction contained 7 bases not matched to a gene. This CDR3 contains 15 residues. Germline V gene data show CDR1 as NSHNY and CDR2 as SYGAGN. The CDR3 sequence: CASRPPGTGGSDYTF. Partial CDR3 DNA: TGTGCCAGCAGGCCTCCCGGGACAGGGGGCTCC.

As to this clone: Germline and genes here are mouse. The sequence runs out 4 residues before the end of the CDR3; the remainder is reconstructed from the germline J gene. The V and J genes are TRBV13-1 and TRBJ2-1, with TRBD2 identical over 9 bases. There are 16 residues in the CDR3. V lost 4 bases and J lost 0; bases outside the gene matches: 5. Germline V gene sequence: CDR1 NSHNY, CDR2 SYGAGN. The CDR3 bases that were read are TGTGCCAGCAGTTCCCGACTGGGGGATAACTATGCT. Translated, it gives CASSSRLGDNYA. The complete CDR3 protein is CASSSRLGDNYAEQFF.

This clone came up a few times. The genes and germline here are from mouse. The CDR3 is cut off 4 residues early in the read; its end comes from the germline J gene. The chain joins TRBV13-3 to TRBJ1-2; TRBD1 matches at 9 bases. The CDR3 covers 14 residues. CDR1 is NNHDY, CDR2 SYVADS, per germline. The covered CDR3 bases are TGTGCCAGCAGTGATCGGGACAGGGACTAC. Translation: CASSDRDRDY. The whole CDR3 sequence is CASSDRDRDYDYTF.

Details on this clone: The gene symbols are mouse symbols. The read ends 4 residues before the CDR3 terminus; that terminus is restored from the germline J gene. V gene TRBV13-3 combines with J gene TRBJ2-1; 11 bases fit TRBD1. The CDR3 loop spans 14 amino acids. Germline V gene data show CDR1 as NNHDY and CDR2 as SYVADS. CDR3 region: CASRGQGALAEQFF. CDR3 DNA, as far as it was read: TGTGCCAGCAGAGGACAGGGGGCTTTAGCT.

This clone was seen more than once but under ten times. Mouse gene names apply. The read halts 4 residues ahead of the CDR3 end, with the missing end drawn from the germline J gene. The chain combines TRBV13-2 with TRBJ2-7; 7 nucleotides match TRBD1. This CDR3 is 12 amino acids long. Looked up from germline, CDR1 is NNHNN and CDR2 is SYGAGS (reference sequence). The CDR3 loop reads CASAPGQYEQYF. The sequenced part of the CDR3 DNA is TGTGCCAGCGCCCCGGGACAGTAT.

This clone has just a few counts. Genes here carry mouse names. The read ends 4 residues before the CDR3 terminus; that terminus is restored from the germline J gene. This chain connects TRBV19 to TRBJ2-7, with 9 bases fitting TRBD2. Germline V gene sequence: CDR1 FNHDT, CDR2 SITEND (reference sequence). This CDR3 spans 13 amino acids. With 6 bases clipped from V and 1 base from J, the junction kept 2 bases outside the gene matches. The CDR3: CASKDWGSYEQYF. Incomplete CDR3 DNA: TGTGCCAGCAAGGACTGGGGTTCCTAT.

Worth noting for this clone: The germline and genes are mouse ones. Partial CDR3 DNA: TGTGCCAGCAGTGATAACCAGGGGACAAACACCGGG. As protein: CASSDNQGTNTG. The entire CDR3 sequence reads CASSDNQGTNTGQLYF. The gene calls are TRBV13-3 and TRBJ2-2, with D tentatively TRBD1 (6 bases). Coverage ceases 4 residues before the CDR3 finishes, and the germline J gene fills in the end. There are 16 residues in the CDR3. Per germline, CDR1 NNHDY and CDR2 SYVADS. The ends were cut back, 1 base at V and 0 bases at J, with 10 bases in the middle. Complete variable domain (other parts from reference TRBV13-3 and TRBJ2-2): EAAVTQSPRSKVAVTGGKVTLSCHQTNNHDYMYWYRQDTGHGLRLIHYSYVADSTEKGDIPDGYKASRPSQENFSLILELASLSQTAVYFCASSDNQGTNTGQLYFGEGSKLTVL.

Regarding this clone: Germline and genes: mouse. The read halts 4 residues ahead of the CDR3 end, with the missing end drawn from the germline J gene. The gene calls are TRBV13-3 and TRBJ2-1, with 14 bases lining up with TRBD2. CDR3 length: 17 amino acids. Losses at the gene ends were 4 bases for V and 4 bases for J; bases not matched to a gene: 7. Germline values: CDR1 NNHDY, CDR2 SYVADS. This CDR3 reads CASSSGLGGREYAEQFF. The sequenced part of the CDR3 DNA is TGTGCCAGCAGTTCGGGACTGGGGGGGCGCGAGTATGCT.